This T cell receptor beta chain was profiled in a study of cytomegalovirus exposure and HLA in healthy donors. Findings and caveats of the study: Many donors carried some public TCRs, although rarity characterized most TCR sequences. Investigators reported fewer than 200 TCR beta chains as tied to cytomegalovirus.

TCRdb's copy holds only in-frame clones and misses some; the assay was immunoSEQ multiplex PCR. The table records 300,000 to 400,000 clones, over 75% of them present only once. Turning to this clone: Its target is unknown.

CDR3 length equals 17 residues. With V trimmed by 2 bases and J by 0 bases, 9 bases remained unmatched. Germline lookup yields CDR1 SGHRS and CDR2 YFSETQ. Sequenced material: PBMCs. The V gene is TRBV5-1, the J gene TRBJ2-3; 7 bases align to TRBD1. The clonotype comes from a man under 40 in good health and CMV-seronegative. CDR3 coding DNA: TGCGCCAGCAGCTTCGAGGGGGCCCCCGTTAGCACAGATACGCAGTATTTT. Translating it yields CASSFEGAPVSTDTQYF.